This T cell receptor (beta chain) was found in a study of blood T cell repertoires in COVID-19. Libraries were prepared by immunoSEQ multiplex PCR; TCRdb keeps only in-frame clonotypes and omits some of them. This table holds 150,000 to 200,000 clones, about 83% found once. Germline assignment: CDR1 SGHTS and CDR2 YDEGEE. The V gene lost 0 bases and the J gene lost 2 bases, with 14 bases spanning the gap. The CDR3 consists of 16 residues. The rearrangement uses TRBV5-8 and TRBJ1-2; D gene ambiguous. The source material was peripheral blood. The source is a human donor in a cohort sampled during active COVID-19. The DNA of the CDR3 is TGTGCCAGCAGCTTGGAATTAAATCAGATAAACTATGGCTACACCTTC. This encodes CASSLELNQINYGYTF.